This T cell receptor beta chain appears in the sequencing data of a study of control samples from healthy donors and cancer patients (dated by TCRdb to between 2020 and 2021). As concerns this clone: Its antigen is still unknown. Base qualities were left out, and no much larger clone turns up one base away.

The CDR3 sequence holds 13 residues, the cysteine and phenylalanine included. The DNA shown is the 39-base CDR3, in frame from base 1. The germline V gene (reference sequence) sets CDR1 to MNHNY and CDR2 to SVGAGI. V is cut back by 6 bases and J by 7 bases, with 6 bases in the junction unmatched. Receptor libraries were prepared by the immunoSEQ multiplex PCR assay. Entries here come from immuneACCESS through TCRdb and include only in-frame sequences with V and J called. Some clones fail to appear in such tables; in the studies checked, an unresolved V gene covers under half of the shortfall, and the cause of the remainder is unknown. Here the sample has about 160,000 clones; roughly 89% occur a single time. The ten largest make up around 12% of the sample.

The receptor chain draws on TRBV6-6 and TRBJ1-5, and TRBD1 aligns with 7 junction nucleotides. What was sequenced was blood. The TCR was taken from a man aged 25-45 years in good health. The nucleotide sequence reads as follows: TGTGCCAGCAGGCCGCAGGGGGTCCAGCCCCAGCATTTT. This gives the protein CASRPQGVQPQHF.